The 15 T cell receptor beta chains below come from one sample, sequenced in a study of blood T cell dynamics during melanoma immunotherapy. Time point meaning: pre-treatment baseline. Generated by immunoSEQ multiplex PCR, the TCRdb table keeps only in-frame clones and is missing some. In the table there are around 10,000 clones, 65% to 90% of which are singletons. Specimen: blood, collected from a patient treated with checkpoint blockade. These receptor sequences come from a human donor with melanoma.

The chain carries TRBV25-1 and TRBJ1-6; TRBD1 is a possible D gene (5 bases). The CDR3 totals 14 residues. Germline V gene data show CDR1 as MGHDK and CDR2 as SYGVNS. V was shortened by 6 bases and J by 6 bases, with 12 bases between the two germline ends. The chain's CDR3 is CASSPGGANSPLHF. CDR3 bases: TGTGCCAGCAGCCCCGGTGGGGCTAATTCACCCCTCCACTTT.

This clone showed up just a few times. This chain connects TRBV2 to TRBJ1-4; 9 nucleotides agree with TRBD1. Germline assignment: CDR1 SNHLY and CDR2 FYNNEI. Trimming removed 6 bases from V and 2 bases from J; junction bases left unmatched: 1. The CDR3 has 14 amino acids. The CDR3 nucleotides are TGTGCCAGCAGGGGGACAGGGACTAATGAAAAACTGTTTTTT. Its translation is CASRGTGTNEKLFF. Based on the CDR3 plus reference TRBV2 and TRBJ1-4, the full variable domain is EPEVTQTPSHQVTQMGQEVILRCVPISNHLYFYWYRQILGQKVEFLVSFYNNEISEKSEIFDDQFSVERPDGSNFTLKIRSTKLEDSAMYFCASRGTGTNEKLFFGSGTQLSVL.

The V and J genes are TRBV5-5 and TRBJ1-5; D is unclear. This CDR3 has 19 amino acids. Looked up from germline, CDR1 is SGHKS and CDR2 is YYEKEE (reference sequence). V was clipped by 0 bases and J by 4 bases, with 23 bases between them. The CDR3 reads CASSLDAYGERRMNQPQHF. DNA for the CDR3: TGTGCCAGCAGCTTGGATGCCTATGGTGAACGACGGATGAATCAGCCCCAGCATTTT.

DNA for the CDR3: TGCGCCAGCAGCCAACTTTTTTCCCCGGACAGGGGGAACTATGGCTACACCTTC. Residues: CASSQLFSPDRGNYGYTF. The chain combines TRBV4-1 with TRBJ1-2; 10 nucleotides line up with TRBD1. The junction had 11 bases not matched to a gene; V was cut back by 2 bases and J by 2 bases. CDR1 MGHRA and CDR2 YSYEKL come from the germline V gene. The length of the CDR3 is 18 residues.

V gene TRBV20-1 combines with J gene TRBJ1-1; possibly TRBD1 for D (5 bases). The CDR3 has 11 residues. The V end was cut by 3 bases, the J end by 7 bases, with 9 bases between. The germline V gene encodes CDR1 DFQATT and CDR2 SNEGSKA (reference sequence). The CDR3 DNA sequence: TGCAGTGCTAGGGGGGGTTATGAAGCTTTCTTT. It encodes CSARGGYEAFF.

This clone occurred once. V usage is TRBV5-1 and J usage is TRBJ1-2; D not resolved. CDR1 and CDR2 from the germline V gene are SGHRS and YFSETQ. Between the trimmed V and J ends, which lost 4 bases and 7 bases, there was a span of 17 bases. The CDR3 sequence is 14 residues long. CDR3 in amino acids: CASSPSTPLSGYTF. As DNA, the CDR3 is TGCGCCAGCAGCCCTTCAACTCCCCTCTCTGGCTACACCTTC.

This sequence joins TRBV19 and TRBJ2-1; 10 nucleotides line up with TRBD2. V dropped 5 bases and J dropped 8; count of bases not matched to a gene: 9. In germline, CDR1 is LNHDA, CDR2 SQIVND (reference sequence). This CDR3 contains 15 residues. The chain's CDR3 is CASSQPGTSVHEQFF. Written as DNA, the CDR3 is TGTGCCAGTAGTCAACCCGGGACTAGCGTCCATGAGCAGTTCTTC.

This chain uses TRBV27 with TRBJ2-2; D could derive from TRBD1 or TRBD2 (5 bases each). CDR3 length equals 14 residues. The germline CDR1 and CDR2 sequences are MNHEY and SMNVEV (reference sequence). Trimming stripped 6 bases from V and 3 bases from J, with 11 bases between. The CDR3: CASSPGTDTGELFF. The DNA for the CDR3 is TGTGCCAGCAGCCCTGGGACCGACACCGGGGAGCTGTTTTTT.

CDR3 sequence: CASRRTGGHEQYF. Written as DNA, the CDR3 is TGTGCCAGCCGGAGGACAGGGGGCCACGAGCAGTACTTC. V and J are TRBV6-5 and TRBJ2-7; 11 bases align to TRBD1. The V segment lost 8 bases and the J segment 5 bases; nucleotides outside the gene matches: 5. Looked up from germline, CDR1 is MNHEY and CDR2 is SVGAGI. The length of the CDR3 is 13 residues.

The DNA of the CDR3 is TGTGCCAGCAGGTTTTCGAGTTCACCCCTCCACTTT. Encoded protein: CASRFSSSPLHF. The chain employs TRBV6-5 and TRBJ1-6; D remains unclear. With 6 bases removed from V and 9 bases from J, the gap between germline ends came to 9 bases. The length of the CDR3 is 12 residues. Germline values: CDR1 MNHEY, CDR2 SVGAGI.

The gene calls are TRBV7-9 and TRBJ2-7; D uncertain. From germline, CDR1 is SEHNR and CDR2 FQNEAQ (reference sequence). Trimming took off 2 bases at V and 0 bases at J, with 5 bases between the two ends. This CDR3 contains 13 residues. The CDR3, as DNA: TGTGCCAGCAGCTTACCCAGCTCCTACGAGCAGTACTTC. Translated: CASSLPSSYEQYF.

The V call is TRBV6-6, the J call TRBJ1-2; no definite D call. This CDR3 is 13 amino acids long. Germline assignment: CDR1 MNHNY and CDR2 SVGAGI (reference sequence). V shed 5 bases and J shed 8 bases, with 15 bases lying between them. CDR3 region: CASSTLSSGGYTF. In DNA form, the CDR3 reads TGTGCCAGCAGTACGCTAAGCTCCGGGGGCTACACCTTC.

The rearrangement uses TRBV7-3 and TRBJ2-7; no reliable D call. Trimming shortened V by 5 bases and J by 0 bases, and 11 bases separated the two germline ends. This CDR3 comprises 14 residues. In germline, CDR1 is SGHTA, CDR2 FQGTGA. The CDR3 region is CASSPGPSSYEQYF. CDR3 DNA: TGTGCCAGCAGCCCGGGCCCTAGCTCCTACGAGCAGTACTTC.

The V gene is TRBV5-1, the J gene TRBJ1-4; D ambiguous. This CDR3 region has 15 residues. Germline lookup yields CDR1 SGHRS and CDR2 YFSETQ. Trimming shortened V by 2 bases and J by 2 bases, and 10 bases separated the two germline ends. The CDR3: CASSLGSGTNEKLFF. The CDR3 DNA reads TGCGCCAGCAGCTTAGGAAGTGGGACTAATGAAAAACTGTTTTTT.

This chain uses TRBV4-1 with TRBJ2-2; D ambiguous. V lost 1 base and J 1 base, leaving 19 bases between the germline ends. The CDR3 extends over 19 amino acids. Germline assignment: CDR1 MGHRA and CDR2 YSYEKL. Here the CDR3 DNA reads TGCGCCAGCAGCCAAGGATTGTTGCGAGCGAAAATGAACACCGGGGAGCTGTTTTTT. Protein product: CASSQGLLRAKMNTGELFF.